The source of this T cell receptor beta chain is a study of T cell responses to AZD1222 COVID-19 vaccine. Clones were read by immunoSEQ multiplex PCR, and TCRdb kept only the in-frame ones, dropping some. Of tens of thousands of clones listed, less than 85% are singletons. V shed 2 bases and J 2 bases; nucleotides not matched to a gene: 3. This CDR3 comprises 15 residues. CDR1 MDHEN and CDR2 SYDVKM come from the germline V gene. The chain carries TRBV28 and TRBJ2-3, with 8 bases identical to TRBD2. Material: peripheral blood, obtained 28 days after the second AZD1222 dose. This clonotype was sampled from an adult who received the AZD1222 COVID-19 vaccine. The CDR3 sequence: CASSLAGGLTDTQYF. The CDR3 DNA sequence: TGTGCCAGCAGTTTAGCGGGAGGACTCACAGATACGCAGTATTTT.